Here is one T cell receptor (beta chain) with its context. Its antigen is currently not known. Base-call qualities are not available, and no considerably larger clone is one nucleotide away. Interpreted using the paper, the time point label stands for: newly diagnosed GD, antithyroid drugs for less than 3 months. For both TCR sequencing and RNA sequencing, RNA was extracted from PBMCs using TRIzol. The diagnosis of Graves' disease followed American Thyroid Association guidelines. Patients were recruited from an endocrinology department in Xi'an, China. From each patient, approximately 10 milliliters of peripheral blood was collected into an EDTA anticoagulant tube. Ficoll Paque Plus density gradient separation was used to isolate PBMCs, and no further T cell sorting was done. An Agilent 2100 Bioanalyzer and agarose gel were used to check RNA quality, while a NanoDrop 2000 measured RNA concentration.

The sample originates from a study of regulatory T cells in long-lasting Graves disease (dated by TCRdb to the early 2020s). Context from the whole study: Antithyroid drugs had been taken for less than 3 months by newly diagnosed Graves' disease patients. This study used TCR sequencing and RNA sequencing of peripheral blood to compare persistent Graves' disease patients against newly diagnosed Graves' disease patients. The study was conducted in China and was registered as a clinical trial. TCR sequencing covered 13 persistent and around 20 newly diagnosed Graves' disease patients, some 33 samples in total.

The method behind the library was multiplex PCR. Sequenced on an Illumina HiSeq 4000. To build TCR beta libraries, CDR3 regions were amplified by Arm-PCR using iRepertoire HTBI primers. Before sequencing, the PCR products went through gel purification. Concerning the study's data processing: Across samples, 60 to 80 TRBV and roughly 15 TRBJ segments were identified and used for gene usage analysis of CDR3 amino acid clonotypes. COPE and FqMerger were used to merge filtered high-quality paired reads into contigs. BLAST was used to align contigs to IMGT TRBV, TRBD and TRBJ reference genes, and CDR3 was defined according to IMGT. Highly expanded clones were defined as clonotypes with a frequency above 0.1%. Shannon entropy was used to measure repertoire diversity, and the Gini coefficient was used to measure V-J evenness. A clonotype found in more than one individual was treated as public. TCRdb ran its own pipeline on the public reads, namely fastp trimming at Q25 and MiXCR clone calling, and kept in-frame beta chains. One record per CDR3 amino acid sequence lists the most common genes and DNA. TCRdb's processing, not the authors' own work, is the source of the V and J calls. The sample contains roughly 420,000 distinct CDR3 sequences, about a sixth of them found a single time. The top ten clonotypes cover around 10% of the sample.

Beyond this particular receptor, the publication reports: Persistent Graves' disease patients showed lower TCR Shannon entropy and fewer highly expanded clones than newly diagnosed patients, suggesting clonal expansion. Only the TCR beta chain was sequenced and analyzed. Persistent patients shared more public clonotypes among themselves (fewer than 3,000) than newly diagnosed patients did (nearly 1,000). The small sample size was acknowledged by the authors as a limitation that may reduce accuracy. TRBV28, TRBJ1-2 and TRBJ2-5 were preferentially used in persistent disease, while TRBV20-1 and TRBJ2-1 were favored in newly diagnosed disease. Peripheral blood alone was examined, since thyroid tissue, which constituted the primary lesion, could not be accessed.

Compared with germline, V lacks 4 bases and J lacks 11 bases; bases without a gene match: 12. The CDR3 runs 13 amino acids, cysteine and phenylalanine included. Only CDR3 DNA is held: 39 bases, read in frame from base 1. The germline V gene supplies CDR1 SQVTM and CDR2 ANQGSEA. In addition, the sample was reused for a study of T cells in Graves' hyperthyroidism and ophthalmopathy. Reported in the second study: A patient counted as having stable Graves' hyperthyroidism if no progression to ophthalmopathy occurred over 18 months of follow-up. Hyperthyroidism patients were newly diagnosed, had a disease duration of under 2 months, and were aged 18 to 65 years. Exclusion was applied to patients with uncontrolled infections, other autoimmune diseases, pregnancy or lactation. Diagnoses were established on the basis of clinical symptoms, serum thyroxine and TRAb, thyroid ultrasound, and orbital computed tomography. The first round of RT-PCR for the TCR CDR3 was performed with the HTBI primer set and the Qiagen OneStep RT-PCR kit. Most expanded thyroid clonotypes (frequency above 0.001) were also found in blood, which suggests that blood repertoires may mirror thyroid immune responses. In cross-validation, a model built on a 13 V-J signature told ophthalmopathy apart from stable hyperthyroidism with under 90% sensitivity and around 83% specificity, and in testing the same model reached 80%/75%. In validation, the model predicted progression to ophthalmopathy with approximately 70% sensitivity and 72.22% specificity, a median of roughly seven months before onset. To identify distinguishing TCR V-J signatures, a discovery cohort of around 100 patients was used, comprising approximately 40 with Graves' ophthalmopathy and around 60 with stable Graves' hyperthyroidism. Whether ophthalmopathy could be predicted prospectively was tested in an independent validation cohort made up of 18 to 20 hyperthyroidism patients plus 17 patients who later progressed to ophthalmopathy. The roughly 100 discovery patients were randomly split 7:3 into training and test sets. In roughly six Graves' hyperthyroidism patients, the study also compared T-cell repertoires from thyroid tissue with T-cell repertoires from blood. After blood sampling, hyperthyroidism patients were treated with methimazole at a starting dose of 30 mg daily, and ophthalmopathy patients were treated with high-dose intravenous methylprednisolone. Libraries were constructed in a second round of multiplex PCR, after which size selection and purification were carried out. The libraries were sequenced on an Illumina HiSeq2000 using paired-end 100 bp reads. SOAPnuke was used to process the raw data, removing reads that contained adapters or uncalled bases, had a mean Phred below 15, or lacked an exact match to the constant primer or identifier. High-quality paired reads were merged with COPE v1.2.5, and unique nucleotide sequences were defined as clonotypes. MiTCR v1.1 was used to align clonotypes to the IMGT TRBV, TRBD and TRBJ reference segments. Only V-J combinations with frequency above 0.0001, covering about 99% of repertoires, were analysed. The TCS score was defined as the ratio of F50 (clonal expansion) to E x V (chaos), calculated using BLOSUM62-based TCRdist between CDR3 peptides within each V-J. Welch's t-statistics and random forest reduced roughly 540 V-J features to 10 to 15, which were used in a naive Bayes classifier (R e1071). No statistical method was used to set the sample size in advance, and investigators knew the group allocation. The paper reports TCR Vbeta CDR3 sequencing of 140 or so peripheral blood samples: under 45 ophthalmopathy, roughly 80 hyperthyroidism and approximately 17 progressor patients.

Sequenced material: peripheral blood mononuclear cells (PBMCs), taken at new diagnosis, from a patient treated with antithyroid drugs. The sequence derives from a woman in her 30s with Graves disease. Donor details come from another sample of the same person, matched by shared clones. The V gene is TRBV29-1 and the J gene is TRBJ2-5, with 8 central nucleotides matching TRBD2. The DNA sequence follows: TGCAGCGTTGCAGCGGGAGTTGGTAATGAGCAGTACTTC. Its translation reads: CSVAAGVGNEQYF.